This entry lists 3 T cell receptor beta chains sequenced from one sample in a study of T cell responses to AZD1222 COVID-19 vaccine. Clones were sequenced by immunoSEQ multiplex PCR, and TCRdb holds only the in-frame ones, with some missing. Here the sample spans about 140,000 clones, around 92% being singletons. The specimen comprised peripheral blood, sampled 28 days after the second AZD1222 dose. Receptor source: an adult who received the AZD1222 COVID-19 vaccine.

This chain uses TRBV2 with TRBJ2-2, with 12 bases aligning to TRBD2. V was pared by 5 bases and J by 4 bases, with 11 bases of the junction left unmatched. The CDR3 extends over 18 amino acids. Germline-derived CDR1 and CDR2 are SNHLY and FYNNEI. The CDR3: CASSPRLSSGRGTGELFF. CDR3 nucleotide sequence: TGTGCCAGCAGTCCCCGACTTTCTAGCGGGAGGGGCACCGGGGAGCTGTTTTTT.

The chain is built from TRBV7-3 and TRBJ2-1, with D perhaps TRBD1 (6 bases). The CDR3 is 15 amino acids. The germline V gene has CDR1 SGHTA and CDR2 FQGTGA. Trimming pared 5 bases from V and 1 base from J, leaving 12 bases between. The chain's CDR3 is CASSHRQDSYNEQFF. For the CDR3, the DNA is TGTGCCAGCAGCCATCGACAGGATTCCTACAATGAGCAGTTCTTC.

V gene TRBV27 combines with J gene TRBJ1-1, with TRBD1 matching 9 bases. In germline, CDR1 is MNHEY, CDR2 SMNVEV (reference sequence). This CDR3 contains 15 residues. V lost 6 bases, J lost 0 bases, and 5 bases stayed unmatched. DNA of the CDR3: TGTGCCAGCAGGAACAGGGGGCCGTTGAACACTGAAGCTTTCTTT. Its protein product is CASRNRGPLNTEAFF.